The next 13 T cell receptor beta chains were all read from a single sample in a study of blood T cell repertoires in COVID-19. TCRdb's copy holds only in-frame clones and misses some; the assay was immunoSEQ multiplex PCR. The data show 270,000 or so clones, nearly 90% seen once. The sequencing sample was made of peripheral blood. The receptors here all came from a woman aged 55-69 years with COVID-19, enrolled during active disease.

The V call is TRBV7-3, the J call TRBJ1-2; D remains unclear. Per the germline V gene, CDR1 is SGHTA and CDR2 is FQGTGA. The CDR3 sequence is 13 residues long. Trimming took off 5 bases at V and 3 bases at J, with 10 bases between the two ends. CDR3 in DNA: TGTGCCAGCAGCGCCCGGGAGGACTATGGCTACACCTTC. It encodes CASSAREDYGYTF.

Only a few counts were recorded for this clone. In nucleotides, the CDR3 is TGTGCCACCAGCAGAGCAGGGGCTGGAAACACCATATATTTT. Amino acids: CATSRAGAGNTIYF. The chain has TRBV15 and TRBJ1-3; maybe TRBD1 (6 bases). Germline CDR1 LNHNV, CDR2 YYDKDF (reference sequence). V was shortened by 1 base and J by 2 bases, with 6 bases between the two germline ends. The CDR3 is 14 residues long.

V is TRBV4-3 and J is TRBJ2-1; D not resolved. The length of the CDR3 is 13 residues. The V gene's germline CDR1 is LGHNA and CDR2 YSLEER. Trimming took off 3 bases at V and 6 bases at J, with 9 bases between the two ends. The CDR3 nucleotides read TGCGCCAGCAGCCAGGAAAGGAGCAATGAGCAGTTCTTC. Translated, it gives CASSQERSNEQFF.

On this clone: The junction differs from germline at one of its ends, possibly a read error. Here the CDR3 DNA reads TGTGCCAGTAGTGAGGGCTTCTCCTACGAGCAGTATTTC. Encoded protein: CASSEGFSYEQYF. This chain connects TRBV19 to TRBJ2-7; tentatively, D is TRBD2 (5 bases). The CDR3 has 13 residues. Germline CDR1 is LNHDA and CDR2 is SQIVND (reference sequence).

This chain uses TRBV19 with TRBJ1-4; no firm D call. Germline V gene sequence: CDR1 LNHDA, CDR2 SQIVND (reference sequence). The CDR3 has 14 amino acids. Deletions cut 6 bases from V and 4 bases from J, with 12 bases between. This CDR3 reads CASSGISFNEKLFF. The DNA for the CDR3 is TGTGCCAGTAGCGGGATCTCCTTTAATGAAAAACTGTTTTTT.

This chain uses TRBV5-1 with TRBJ2-5; TRBD2 agrees at 14 bases. In germline, CDR1 is SGHRS, CDR2 YFSETQ. This CDR3 has 17 residues. After removal of 3 bases from V and 0 bases from J, the junction contained 4 bases not matched to a gene. The CDR3 nucleotides read TGCGCCAGCAGCTCAGGACTAGCGGGGGGCCACCAAGAGACCCAGTACTTC. This gives the protein CASSSGLAGGHQETQYF.

This clone was recorded once. This chain connects TRBV2 to TRBJ1-2; the match to TRBD1 covers 7 bases. V gave up 6 bases and J gave up 7 bases; unmatched junction bases: 11. Germline lookup yields CDR1 SNHLY and CDR2 FYNNEI. There are 14 residues in the CDR3. CDR3 nucleotide sequence: TGTGCCAGCAGCTATGATCAGACAGGGAGTGGCTACACCTTC. This sequence encodes CASSYDQTGSGYTF.

The rearrangement uses TRBV7-9 and TRBJ2-7; TRBD1 aligns across 10 bases. The CDR3 has 14 amino acids. Germline V gene sequence: CDR1 SEHNR, CDR2 FQNEAQ (reference sequence). Germline trimming cut 4 bases from V and 4 bases from J; bases unmatched to any gene: 4. CDR3 sequence: CASSSTGGSYEQYF. Here the CDR3 DNA reads TGTGCCAGCAGCTCGACAGGGGGCTCTTACGAGCAGTACTTC.

The rearrangement joins TRBV19 to TRBJ2-3, with TRBD2 matching 9 bases. CDR1 is LNHDA, CDR2 SQIVND, per germline (reference sequence). The CDR3 contains 18 residues. The V segment lost 4 bases and the J segment 0 bases; nucleotides outside the gene matches: 11. The CDR3 DNA sequence: TGTGCCAGTAGTAGCCGTCTAGCGGGACCGACTAGCACAGATACGCAGTATTTT. Amino acids: CASSSRLAGPTSTDTQYF.

The chain is built from TRBV19 and TRBJ1-6; D may be TRBD1 (5 bases). The ends were cut back, 3 bases at V and 9 bases at J, with 9 bases in the middle. The CDR3 runs to 13 residues. CDR1 is LNHDA, CDR2 SQIVND, per germline (reference sequence). CDR3: CASSMEGPSPLHF. CDR3 coding DNA: TGTGCCAGTAGTATGGAGGGGCCTTCACCCCTCCACTTT.

The chain couples TRBV7-9 to TRBJ2-3; 8 bases are a match to TRBD1. The CDR3 extends over 16 amino acids. The trim removed 4 bases at V and 4 bases at J, leaving 10 bases unmatched. Looked up from germline, CDR1 is SEHNR and CDR2 is FQNEAQ (reference sequence). Written as DNA, the CDR3 is TGTGCCAGCAGCTCGACGGGACAGGCGCCGTCAGATACGCAGTATTTT. As protein: CASSSTGQAPSDTQYF.

The V call is TRBV2, the J call TRBJ2-7; unclear D gene. Between the trimmed V and J ends, which lost 6 bases and 6 bases, there was a span of 9 bases. CDR1 SNHLY and CDR2 FYNNEI come from the germline V gene. The CDR3 consists of 11 residues. CDR3 coding DNA: TGTGCCAGCAGCGGTGGTTTCGAGCAGTACTTC. Protein sequence: CASSGGFEQYF.

This chain connects TRBV5-1 to TRBJ2-1; TRBD2 matches 10 bases. V was clipped by 0 bases and J by 9 bases; unmatched bases: 6. The V gene's germline CDR1 is SGHRS and CDR2 YFSETQ. The CDR3 runs to 15 residues. The CDR3 here is CASSLEPLAGVEQFF. The CDR3 DNA sequence: TGCGCCAGCAGCTTGGAGCCCCTAGCGGGGGTTGAGCAGTTCTTC.